At least ten counts were recorded for the clone carrying this TCR beta chain. The antigen remains undetermined. Germline V gene lookup returns CDR1 SQVTM and CDR2 ANQGSEA. The V and J ends lost 0 bases and 4 bases respectively, with 6 bases between them. This CDR3 comprises 12 residues. The repertoire came from unfractionated whole blood and reflected all unsorted peripheral T cells. Alpha and beta constant-region primers primed reverse transcription of about 500 ng RNA. Alpha and beta chain libraries were made separately by chain-specific third strand synthesis with multiplexing indices. TCRdb ran MiXCR on the 5' RACE reads and lists one entry per CDR3 protein. The table lists tens of thousands of distinct CDR3 sequences, 8.5% of them singletons. The sample comes from a study of HIV-infected patients and healthy controls. Findings and limits, study-wide: CMV-associated CDR3s mostly grew nonsignificantly during therapy, while HIV-associated CDR3s declined significantly.

This TCR was recovered from an adult in good health. Sequencing was performed on blood. The chain recombines TRBV29-1 with TRBJ1-2; the D is unclear. CDR3 sequence: CSVEDTFYGYTF. CDR3 nucleotide sequence: TGCAGCGTTGAAGACACTTTCTATGGCTACACCTTC.